This TCR beta chain appears in the sequencing data of a study of T cells of healthy individuals. TCRdb used MiXCR to reprocess the 5' RACE reads, holding one entry per CDR3 protein. The profile covers under 70,000 distinct CDR3 sequences, with roughly 14% appearing a single time and around 16% taken by the ten largest. The ends lost 1 base at V and 9 bases at J; junction bases unmatched: 7. The CDR3 is 14 amino acids. Germline CDR1 and CDR2: DFQATT and SNEGSKA (reference sequence). The clonotype originates from a human donor in good health. The chain employs TRBV20-1 and TRBJ1-5, with 9 positions matching TRBD1. CDR3 nucleotides: TGCAGTGCTAGAGGCGGGACAGGGACTTTGCCCCAGCATTTT. The encoded protein is CSARGGTGTLPQHF.